The 18 T cell receptor beta chains below were found in one sample sequenced in a study of spatial heterogeneity in lung cancer. Time point described: sample taken at primary tumor resection. Whole RNA from tumor, nontumor lung or frozen PBMC was sequenced unsorted. TCRdb passed the 5' RACE reads through MiXCR, listing each CDR3 protein once. The top ten clones hold around 39% of a sample with 50,000 or so distinct CDR3 sequences, 10% to 15% of them seen once. This specimen was PBMCs, taken at surgery. The source is a female donor with early-stage non-small cell lung cancer.

This chain uses TRBV12-3 or TRBV12-4 with TRBJ1-5, with D perhaps TRBD1 (6 bases). Trimming left V 7 bases short and J 5 bases short, with 18 bases between. The CDR3 is 15 residues long. The CDR3 nucleotides are TGTGCCAGCACTAACGGAGGGGGAGGAGATCAGCCCCAGCATTTT. This encodes CASTNGGGGDQPQHF.

The rearrangement links TRBV12-3 or TRBV12-4 to TRBJ1-2; D ambiguous. V lost 2 bases and J lost 4, with 14 bases in between. The CDR3 spans 15 residues. The CDR3 spells CASSLSSSTGYGYTF. CDR3 nucleotide sequence: TGTGCCAGCAGTTTATCCAGCTCCACGGGCTATGGCTACACCTTC.

This clonotype has more than one count but fewer than ten. The chain uses TRBV20-1 and TRBJ1-1; 9 nucleotides align to TRBD1. The length of the CDR3 is 12 residues. The V and J ends lost 5 bases and 6 bases, in that order; junction bases with no gene match: 4. Germline CDR1 DFQATT, CDR2 SNEGSKA (reference sequence). CDR3: CSAGGQGPEAFF. DNA for the CDR3: TGCAGTGCTGGGGGACAGGGTCCTGAAGCTTTCTTT.

A note on this clonotype: This may stem from a read error, because a much larger clone lies one nucleotide away. This sequence joins TRBV12-3 or TRBV12-4 and TRBJ2-7, with D possibly matching TRBD2 (5 bases). This CDR3 is built from 14 residues. V lost 1 base to trimming and J lost 8 bases, with 15 bases between them. The chain's CDR3 is CASSLGTRVHKQYF. The CDR3 coding sequence is TGTGCCAGCAGTTTAGGGACTCGGGTCCACAAGCAGTACTTC.

In this sample, this clonotype turned up a few times. The chain employs TRBV10-3 and TRBJ2-7; D is undetermined. V was trimmed by 5 bases and J by 5 bases, leaving 7 bases between them. This CDR3 contains 11 residues. Germline lookup yields CDR1 ENHRY and CDR2 SYGVKD. The CDR3 here is CAISPGNEQYF. The CDR3 DNA follows: TGTGCCATCAGTCCTGGGAACGAGCAGTACTTC.

This clonotype was seen more than once but under ten times. Here the CDR3 DNA reads TGTGCCATCGGGACAGGGGCAGGGGATACGCAGTATTTT. The encoded protein is CAIGTGAGDTQYF. The chain uses TRBV6-5 and TRBJ2-3; 10 bases fit TRBD1. Germline V lookup: CDR1 MNHEY, CDR2 SVGAGI. V dropped 10 bases and J dropped 6; count of bases not matched to a gene: 7. The CDR3 extends over 13 amino acids.

The genes are TRBV19 and TRBJ2-2; TRBD1 matches 10 bases. V trimming: 2 bases; J trimming: 4 bases; junction bases outside the gene matches: 4. The V gene's germline CDR1 is LNHDA and CDR2 SQIVND (reference sequence). The CDR3 sequence is 16 residues long. CDR3 DNA sequence: TGTGCCAGTAGTATACCGGGACAGGGGCGCACCGGGGAGCTGTTTTTT. Translated, it gives CASSIPGQGRTGELFF.

At least ten counts were recorded for this clonotype. The chain is built from TRBV7-6 and TRBJ2-5; 8 bases are a match to TRBD1. J lost 5 bases, V lost 4 bases, and 3 bases had no gene match. CDR1 and CDR2 (germline): SGHVS, FNYEAQ. This CDR3 has 13 residues. This chain's CDR3 is CASSSGGGETQYF. The CDR3 DNA sequence: TGTGCCAGCAGCTCAGGGGGCGGTGAGACCCAGTACTTC.

The sample holds a few counts of this clonotype. The rearrangement uses TRBV7-6 and TRBJ2-5; 9 bases fit TRBD1. CDR3 length equals 14 residues. CDR1 is SGHVS, CDR2 FNYEAQ, per germline. J gave up 4 bases and V 4 bases, and 4 bases lay outside the gene matches. The CDR3 DNA reads as TGTGCCAGCAGCTCAACAGGGGGCCCAGAGACCCAGTACTTC. It codes for CASSSTGGPETQYF.

This chain links TRBV30 with TRBJ2-7; 7 positions match TRBD1. In germline, CDR1 is GTSNPN, CDR2 SVGIG (reference sequence). V was clipped by 1 base and J by 5 bases; unmatched bases: 2. This CDR3 contains 12 residues. The CDR3 DNA reads TGTGCCTGGAGTGACAGGGGCGACGAGCAGTACTTC. It is translated as CAWSDRGDEQYF.

This clonotype was counted between two and nine times. CDR3 sequence (DNA): TGCGCCAGCAGACTTACAGGGAAGAGTGGAAATGAGCAGTTCTTC. The encoded protein is CASRLTGKSGNEQFF. This chain joins TRBV5-1 and TRBJ2-1; tentative D call: TRBD1 (6 bases). This CDR3 contains 15 residues. The V end lost 5 bases, the J end lost 7 bases, and 19 bases lay between the germline ends. The germline gives CDR1 SGHRS, CDR2 YFSETQ.

The chain combines TRBV7-8 with TRBJ2-3; D is undetermined. V lost 5 bases and J 5 bases, leaving 8 bases between the germline ends. This CDR3 is built from 12 residues. Per germline, CDR1 SGHVS and CDR2 FQNEAQ. The CDR3 loop reads CASSEFGDTQYF. For the CDR3, the DNA is TGTGCCAGCAGCGAATTTGGAGATACGCAGTATTTT.

This clonotype was seen a handful of times. The V call is TRBV2, the J call TRBJ1-5; 11 nucleotides align to TRBD1. CDR3 length: 16 residues. J lost 5 bases, V lost 7 bases, and 10 bases had no gene match. Germline lookup yields CDR1 SNHLY and CDR2 FYNNEI. The CDR3 nucleotides are TGTGCCAGCACCATAGCTAGGACAGGGGGCGATCAGCCCCAGCATTTT. Encoded protein: CASTIARTGGDQPQHF.

This clonotype was recorded many times. The chain is built from TRBV12-3 or TRBV12-4 and TRBJ1-1; D is unclear. V was clipped by 6 bases and J by 4 bases, with 12 bases between them. The CDR3 covers 13 residues. The DNA of the CDR3 is TGTGCCAGCAGGGTTGGTCCGGGCACTGAAGCTTTCTTT. Translated, it gives CASRVGPGTEAFF.

This clonotype was seen a handful of times. This chain connects TRBV7-6 to TRBJ2-5, with D maybe TRBD2 (6 bases). Trimming pared 8 bases from V and 2 bases from J, leaving 12 bases between. This CDR3 has 13 amino acids. Germline V gene lookup returns CDR1 SGHVS and CDR2 FNYEAQ. CDR3 residues: CASLSTRQETQYF. For the CDR3, the DNA is TGTGCCAGCCTTTCGACTAGGCAAGAGACCCAGTACTTC.

The chain carries TRBV10-3 and TRBJ2-3; the D is unclear. Germline CDR1 reads ENHRY; CDR2 reads SYGVKD. Trimming shortened V by 3 bases and J by 5 bases, and 9 bases separated the two germline ends. The CDR3 is 13 amino acids. CDR3 region: CAISDGVVDTQYF. Written as DNA, the CDR3 is TGTGCCATCAGTGATGGTGTCGTAGATACGCAGTATTTT.

This clonotype was counted at least ten times. The chain carries TRBV5-1 and TRBJ1-1; D uncertain. Deletions cut 0 bases from V and 1 base from J, with 10 bases between. In germline, CDR1 is SGHRS, CDR2 YFSETQ. The CDR3 is 15 amino acids. This chain's CDR3 is CASSLESGQNTEAFF. As DNA, the CDR3 is TGCGCCAGCAGCTTGGAGTCAGGCCAGAACACTGAAGCTTTCTTT.

This clonotype occurred many times. V and J are TRBV4-2 and TRBJ2-3; 12 bases are a match to TRBD2. The ends lost 3 bases at V and 5 bases at J; junction bases unmatched: 6. CDR1 and CDR2 from the germline V gene are LGHNA and YNFKEQ. The CDR3 contains 16 residues. The CDR3: CASSHGTSGWVDTQYF. The DNA of the CDR3 is TGTGCCAGCAGCCATGGGACTAGCGGGTGGGTAGATACGCAGTATTTT.